The T cell receptor (beta chain) described here comes from a study of CXCR3-negative and CXCR3-positive naive CD8 T cells. At the level of the study: Each library held about 1.5 +/- 0.3 million TRB reads, 120 million to 150 million in total.

General study results and limits: CXCR3-negative naive cells had less hydrophobic TRB CDR3s than did CXCR3-positive naive cells.

In germline, CDR1 is SGHRS, CDR2 YFSETQ. CDR3 length equals 15 residues. On this clonotype itself: Its target is unknown.

The libraries of TRB cDNA were prepared using 5' RACE with UMI labels. TCRdb reprocessed the 5' RACE reads, with one entry per CDR3 protein and no DNA. The listing records 50,000 to 65,000 distinct CDR3 sequences. The source of this sequence is a human donor in good health. Some clones in this sample may be carry-over from other donors' samples. The chain has TRBV5-1 and TRBJ2-1; there is no DNA to check the TCRdb D call of TRBD2. The material sequenced was naive CXCR3+ CD8+ T cells from blood. The subset denotes: CD45RO-CCR7+CD27+CD95- naive CD8+ T cells expressing CXCR3 (TNR3+). This CDR3 is CASSYHSGGSDEQFF.